Shown below are 2 T cell receptor beta chains from a single sample sequenced in a study of T cells in localized non-small cell lung cancer. Profiling relied on immunoSEQ multiplex PCR, and the TCRdb table lists in-frame clones only, not all of them. The repertoire holds 18,000 or so clones, with 75% to 90% as singletons. This sample comprised peripheral blood, obtained before any cancer treatment. The receptors stem from a man aged 35-75 years with stage I lung adenocarcinoma.

V and J are TRBV5-4 and TRBJ2-1; 12 bases align to TRBD2. The V gene end was trimmed by 2 bases and the J gene end by 8 bases; junction bases not matched to a gene: 5. Germline V gives CDR1 SGHNT, CDR2 YYREEE (reference sequence). The CDR3 has 15 amino acids. The CDR3 DNA sequence: TGTGCCAGCAGCTTAAGACTAGCGGGAGTGGATGAGCAGTTCTTC. Its protein is CASSLRLAGVDEQFF.

In this sample, this clone turned up a few times. Other nucleotide sequences from this sample produce the same CDR3. The genes are TRBV6-1 and TRBJ1-3, with a tentative D call TRBD1 (6 bases). This CDR3 is 13 amino acids long. CDR1 and CDR2 from the germline V gene are MNHNS and SASEGT. V was cut by 6 bases and J by 2 bases, with 8 bases left in between. The DNA for the CDR3 is TGTGCCAGCAGAGCAGGGGCTGGAAACACCATATATTTT. This gives the protein CASRAGAGNTIYF.